The rows below give T cell receptor beta chains drawn from one sample of a study of cytomegalovirus exposure and HLA in healthy donors. Measured with immunoSEQ multiplex PCR; TCRdb has only the in-frame clones, and not every one. The repertoire consists of 60,000 to 95,000 clones, with 84% occurring once and the leading ten covering under 20%. Sequences were obtained from PBMCs. Every receptor here comes from a man in his 70s in good health and CMV-seropositive. Both conserved end residues are part of each CDR3. D genes are given only for firm matches. The listing skips clone size in some rows; elsewhere it reads once, few, many or a size class.

j_call v_call d_call clone_size cdr3_aa cdr3_nt
TRBJ2-7 TRBV11-2 TRBD2 . CASSWTSASQSSYEQYF TGTGCCAGCAGCTGGACTAGCGCGAGTCAGAGCTCCTACGAGCAGTACTTC
TRBJ2-2 TRBV30 . . CAWGVPSGTGELFF TGTGCCTGGGGAGTCCCCAGTGGCACCGGGGAGCTGTTTTTT
TRBJ1-2 TRBV28 TRBD1 . CASSSGTGVYGYTF TGTGCCAGCAGCTCCGGGACAGGGGTCTATGGCTACACCTTC
TRBJ1-2 TRBV5-1 . . CASSLLGGSSYGYTF TGCGCCAGCAGCTTGTTGGGGGGTTCCTCCTATGGCTACACCTTC
TRBJ2-3 TRBV4-3 . . CASSYGGSTDTQYF TGCGCCAGCAGCTACGGCGGTAGCACAGATACGCAGTATTTT
TRBJ1-2 TRBV6-6 TRBD1 . CASSTGQGIYGYTF TGTGCCAGCAGTACCGGACAGGGGATCTATGGCTACACCTTC
TRBJ1-5 TRBV7-2 . . CASTLSLGNQPQHF TGTGCCAGCACCCTAAGTCTTGGCAATCAGCCCCAGCATTTT
TRBJ2-2 TRBV30 TRBD2 . CAWGRPPRGLANTGELFF TGTGCCTGGGGCCGGCCCCCGAGGGGACTAGCGAACACCGGGGAGCTGTTTTTT
TRBJ1-6 TRBV7-2 . few CASSLASTLHF TGTGCCAGCAGCTTAGCTTCAACCCTCCACTTT
TRBJ1-1 TRBV4-3 . . CASSQDTVQKAFF TGCGCCAGCAGCCAAGATACGGTACAGAAAGCTTTCTTT
TRBJ1-1 TRBV18 TRBD1 . CASSPGQGYTEAFF TGTGCCAGCTCACCGGGACAGGGCTACACTGAAGCTTTCTTT
TRBJ2-5 TRBV2 . . CASAGGWSETQYF TGTGCCTCGGCCGGGGGTTGGTCGGAGACCCAGTACTTC
TRBJ2-7 TRBV7-2 . . CASSFGHNEQYF TGTGCCAGCAGCTTCGGACATAACGAGCAGTACTTC
TRBJ1-5 TRBV6-5 . . CASSYWRDQPQHF TGTGCCAGCAGTTACTGGCGGGATCAGCCCCAGCATTTT
TRBJ1-2 TRBV20-1 . . CSARDVYGYTF TGCAGTGCCAGAGACGTCTATGGCTACACCTTC
TRBJ2-5 TRBV18 . . CASSTVFQETQYF TGTGCCAGCTCGACAGTATTCCAAGAGACCCAGTACTTC
TRBJ2-2 TRBV5-4 TRBD1 . CASKRSGGTGELFF TGTGCCAGCAAGCGGTCAGGGGGCACCGGGGAGCTGTTTTTT
TRBJ1-1 TRBV5-1 TRBD1 . CASSPGGQGVDEAFF TGCGCCAGCAGCCCCGGAGGGCAGGGGGTTGATGAAGCTTTCTTT
TRBJ2-7 TRBV6-5 TRBD1 once CASSDRDEQYF TGTGCCAGCAGCGACAGGGACGAGCAGTACTTC
TRBJ2-5 TRBV5-1 . . CASSYGVTGFQETQYF TGCGCCAGCAGCTACGGGGTTACAGGGTTCCAAGAGACCCAGTACTTC
TRBJ1-6 TRBV19 . . CASSIAGDNSPLHF TGTGCCAGTAGTATCGCGGGGGATAATTCACCCCTCCACTTT
TRBJ2-3 TRBV9 . . CASSVALSTDTQYF TGTGCCAGCAGCGTAGCTCTTAGCACAGATACGCAGTATTTT
TRBJ2-7 TRBV7-9 . . CASSQGLIYEQYF TGTGCCAGCAGCCAGGGATTGATCTACGAGCAGTACTTC
TRBJ2-3 TRBV6-1 TRBD2 . CASSPGGRSDTQYF TGTGCCAGCAGCCCGGGGGGGCGGTCAGATACGCAGTATTTT
TRBJ2-7 TRBV30 TRBD2 . CAWSVRISGRTTYEQYF TGTGCCTGGAGTGTAAGAATTAGCGGGAGGACTACCTACGAGCAGTACTTC
TRBJ1-4 TRBV18 . . CASSPGEKLFF TGTGCCAGCTCACCAGGCGAAAAACTGTTTTTT
TRBJ1-1 TRBV28 TRBD1 . CASRQGAYTEAFF TGTGCCAGCAGGCAGGGGGCTTACACTGAAGCTTTCTTT
TRBJ2-5 TRBV5-1 TRBD1 . CASSRDRVTQETQYF TGCGCCAGCAGCCGGGACAGGGTGACCCAAGAGACCCAGTACTTC
TRBJ2-5 TRBV6-5 . . CASSYKGRETQYF TGTGCTAGCAGTTATAAGGGGCGAGAGACCCAGTACTTC
TRBJ1-2 TRBV2 TRBD1 . CASSENRGLGGYTF TGTGCCAGCAGTGAAAACAGGGGGCTGGGTGGCTACACCTTC
TRBJ1-1 TRBV19 TRBD1 few CASSPRTGMNTEAFF TGTGCCAGTAGTCCTCGGACAGGTATGAACACTGAAGCTTTCTTT
TRBJ2-5 TRBV7-2 TRBD2 few CASSLVGLAGETQYF TGTGCCAGCAGCTTAGTGGGACTAGCGGGAGAGACCCAGTACTTC
TRBJ1-2 TRBV4-1 TRBD1 . CASSRGQGGAHYGYTF TGCGCCAGCAGCCGCGGACAGGGTGGGGCTCACTATGGCTACACCTTC
TRBJ2-5 TRBV6-6 TRBD2 . CASSGPGLAGGQTQYF TGTGCCAGCAGTGGCCCGGGACTAGCGGGAGGCCAGACCCAGTACTTC
TRBJ2-1 TRBV9 . . CASSVGAGGSSYNEQFF TGTGCCAGCAGCGTAGGTGCGGGTGGGAGCTCCTACAATGAGCAGTTCTTC
TRBJ1-4 TRBV7-9 TRBD1 once CASSFRQGGEKLFF TGTGCCAGCAGCTTCCGACAGGGTGGAGAAAAACTGTTTTTT
TRBJ2-1 TRBV7-9 . once CASSLGGGLGEQFF TGTGCCAGCAGCTTGGGGGGGGGCCTCGGTGAGCAGTTCTTC
TRBJ2-3 TRBV2 . . CASNGLTGDTQYF TGTGCCAGCAACGGACTAACCGGCGATACGCAGTATTTT
TRBJ1-2 TRBV30 . . CATWREGSYYGYTF TGTGCTACTTGGCGGGAGGGATCTTACTATGGCTACACCTTC
TRBJ2-3 TRBV27 . . CASSTLSTDTQYF TGTGCCAGCAGTACTCTCAGCACAGATACGCAGTATTTT
TRBJ2-7 TRBV27 TRBD1 . CASSLGWDSGGQYF TGTGCCAGCAGTTTAGGCTGGGACAGCGGCGGGCAGTACTTC
TRBJ2-7 TRBV2 . . CASRDYGQYF TGTGCCAGCAGGGACTACGGGCAGTACTTC
TRBJ2-7 TRBV7-9 . . CASSPRDSSYEQYF TGTGCCAGCAGCCCTCGCGACAGTTCCTACGAGCAGTACTTC
TRBJ2-1 TRBV5-1 TRBD1 . CASSLTGEPYNEQFF TGCGCCAGCAGCTTGACAGGGGAACCCTACAATGAGCAGTTCTTC
TRBJ1-1 TRBV2 TRBD1 . CASSAQGAPNTEAFF TGTGCCAGCAGTGCCCAGGGGGCCCCGAACACTGAAGCTTTCTTT
TRBJ2-2 TRBV5-1 TRBD1 once CASSSQGSTGELFF TGCGCCAGCAGCTCACAGGGGTCCACCGGGGAGCTGTTTTTT
TRBJ2-7 TRBV7-9 . . CSSSLGGTSYEQYF TGTTCCAGCAGCTTAGGCGGAACCTCCTACGAGCAGTACTTC
TRBJ1-2 TRBV5-4 . . CASTGGQMLYGYTF TGTGCCAGCACCGGCGGACAGATGTTGTATGGCTACACCTTC
TRBJ2-3 TRBV7-2 TRBD1 . CASSQSGQGADTQYF TGTGCCAGCAGCCAATCCGGACAGGGGGCAGATACGCAGTATTTT
TRBJ1-3 TRBV9 . . CASSVGVGNTIYF TGTGCCAGCAGCGTAGGCGTCGGAAACACCATATATTTT
TRBJ2-3 TRBV6-5 TRBD1 . CASSYVQGEDTQYF TGTGCCAGCAGTTACGTTCAGGGGGAGGATACGCAGTATTTT
TRBJ2-2 TRBV5-4 . . CASSLVGIHTGELFF TGTGCCAGCAGCTTGGTCGGGATACACACCGGGGAGCTGTTTTTT
TRBJ2-5 TRBV28 . . CASSAGGLAGETQYF TGTGCCAGCAGTGCCGGGGGGCTTGCCGGAGAGACCCAGTACTTC
TRBJ1-1 TRBV5-6 TRBD1 . CASSRTGVNTEAFF TGTGCCAGCAGCCGGACAGGGGTGAACACTGAAGCTTTCTTT
TRBJ1-3 TRBV5-1 . . CASSLVGGTNTIYF TGCGCCAGCAGCTTGGTCGGGGGGACAAACACCATATATTTT
TRBJ2-6 TRBV28 . . CASSPGPRLSGANVLTF TGTGCCAGCAGCCCAGGGCCTAGACTCTCTGGGGCCAACGTCCTGACCTTC
TRBJ2-7 TRBV29-1 TRBD1 . CSVTPGQGSYEQYF TGCAGCGTTACCCCGGGACAGGGATCCTACGAGCAGTACTTC
TRBJ1-5 TRBV6-5 TRBD1 . CASRQGSQSNQPQHF TGTGCCAGCAGACAGGGGTCACAGAGCAATCAGCCCCAGCATTTT
TRBJ1-2 TRBV5-8 . . CASSAGTGPPSYGYTF TGTGCCAGCAGCGCGGGAACAGGTCCACCCTCCTATGGCTACACCTTC